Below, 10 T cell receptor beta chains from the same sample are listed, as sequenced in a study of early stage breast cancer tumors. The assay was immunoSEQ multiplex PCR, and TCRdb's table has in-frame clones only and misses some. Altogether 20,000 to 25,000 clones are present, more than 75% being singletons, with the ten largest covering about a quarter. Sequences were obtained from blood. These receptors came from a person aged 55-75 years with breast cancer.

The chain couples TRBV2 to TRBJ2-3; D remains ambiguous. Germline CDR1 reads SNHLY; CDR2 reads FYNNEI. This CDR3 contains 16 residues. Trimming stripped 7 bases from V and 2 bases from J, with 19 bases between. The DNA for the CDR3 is TGTGCCAGCACCAGAGACGCGGCAAGACTCACAGATACGCAGTATTTT. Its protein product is CASTRDAARLTDTQYF.

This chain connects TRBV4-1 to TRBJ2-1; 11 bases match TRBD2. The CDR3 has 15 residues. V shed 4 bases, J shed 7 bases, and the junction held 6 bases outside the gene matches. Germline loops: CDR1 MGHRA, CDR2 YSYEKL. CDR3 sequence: CASSPGPSGGNEQFF. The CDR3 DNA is TGCGCCAGCAGCCCTGGGCCTAGCGGGGGGAATGAGCAGTTCTTC.

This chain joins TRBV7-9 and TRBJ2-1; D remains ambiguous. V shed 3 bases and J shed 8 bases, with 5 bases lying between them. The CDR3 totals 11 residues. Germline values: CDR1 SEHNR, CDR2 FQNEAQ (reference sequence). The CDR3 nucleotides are TGTGCCAGCAGCTTTATGGATGAGCAGTTCTTC. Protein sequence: CASSFMDEQFF. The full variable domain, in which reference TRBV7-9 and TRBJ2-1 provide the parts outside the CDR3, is DTGVSQNPRHKITKRGQNVTFRCDPISEHNRLYWYRQTLGQGPEFLTYFQNEAQLEKSRLLSDRFSAERPKGSFSTLEIQRTEQGDSAMYLCASSFMDEQFFGPGTRLTVL.

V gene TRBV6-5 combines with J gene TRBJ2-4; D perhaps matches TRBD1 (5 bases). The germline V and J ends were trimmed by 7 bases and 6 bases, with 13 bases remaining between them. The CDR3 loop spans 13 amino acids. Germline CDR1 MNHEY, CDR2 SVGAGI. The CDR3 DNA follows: TGTGCCAGCACCGGCAGGGTGGGAAACATTCAGTACTTC. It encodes CASTGRVGNIQYF.

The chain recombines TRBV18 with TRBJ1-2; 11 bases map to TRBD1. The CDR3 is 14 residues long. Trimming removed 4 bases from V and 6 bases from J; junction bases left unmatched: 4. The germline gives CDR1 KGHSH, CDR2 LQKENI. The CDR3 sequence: CASSQDRGQHGYTF. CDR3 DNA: TGTGCCAGCTCACAGGACAGGGGGCAGCATGGCTACACCTTC.

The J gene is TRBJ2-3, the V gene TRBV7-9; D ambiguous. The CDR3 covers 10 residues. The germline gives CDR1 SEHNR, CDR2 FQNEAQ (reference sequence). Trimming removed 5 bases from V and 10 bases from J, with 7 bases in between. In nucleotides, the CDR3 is TGTGCCAGCAGCACGAGGCCGCAGTATTTT. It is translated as CASSTRPQYF.

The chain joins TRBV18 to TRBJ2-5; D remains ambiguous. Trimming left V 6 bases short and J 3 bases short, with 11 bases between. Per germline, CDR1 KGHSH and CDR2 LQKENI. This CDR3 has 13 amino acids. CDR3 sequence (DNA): TGTGCCAGCTCTATACGGACCGAAGAGACCCAGTACTTC. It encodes CASSIRTEETQYF.

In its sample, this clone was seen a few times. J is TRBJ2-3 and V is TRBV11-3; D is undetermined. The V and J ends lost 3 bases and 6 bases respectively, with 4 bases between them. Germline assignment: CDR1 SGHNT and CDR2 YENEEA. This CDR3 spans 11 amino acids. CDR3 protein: CASSFADTQYF. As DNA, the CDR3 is TGTGCCAGCAGCTTTGCGGATACGCAGTATTTT.

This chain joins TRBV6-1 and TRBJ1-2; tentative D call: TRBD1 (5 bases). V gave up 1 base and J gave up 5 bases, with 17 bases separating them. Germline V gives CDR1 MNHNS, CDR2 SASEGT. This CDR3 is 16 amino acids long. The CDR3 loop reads CASSEGGGRPSYGYTF. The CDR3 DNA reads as TGTGCCAGCAGTGAAGGGGGCGGCAGACCCTCATATGGCTACACCTTC.

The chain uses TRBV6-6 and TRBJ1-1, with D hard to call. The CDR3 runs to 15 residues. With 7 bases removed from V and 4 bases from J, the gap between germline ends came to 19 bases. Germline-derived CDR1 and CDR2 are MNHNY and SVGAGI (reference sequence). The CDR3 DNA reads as TGTGCCAGCAACAAGGCGGCCAGGTTGGTCACTGAAGCTTTCTTT. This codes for CASNKAARLVTEAFF.